This T cell receptor (beta chain) was identified in a study of cytomegalovirus exposure and HLA in healthy donors. Study-wide context: The study placed roughly four fifths of its 350 to 450 genotyped donors in the Caucasian-associated ancestry cluster.

This clone was observed a handful of times. The PCR ran on 60 Vbeta and 13 Jbeta primers. TCRdb keeps only in-frame clones here, not all; method: immunoSEQ multiplex PCR. Of approximately 90,000 clones in the sample, roughly 73% were seen once. Trimming stripped 7 bases from V and 3 bases from J, with 12 bases between. The CDR3 is made up of 13 amino acids. CDR1 and CDR2 (germline): SEHNR, FQNEAQ (reference sequence). This TCR derives from a boy younger than 18 in good health and CMV-seronegative. Material for sequencing was PBMCs. V and J are TRBV7-9 and TRBJ1-1; D is perhaps TRBD1 (6 bases). DNA of the CDR3: TGTGCCAGCATGAAGGGGGAACACACTGAAGCTTTCTTT. It encodes CASMKGEHTEAFF.